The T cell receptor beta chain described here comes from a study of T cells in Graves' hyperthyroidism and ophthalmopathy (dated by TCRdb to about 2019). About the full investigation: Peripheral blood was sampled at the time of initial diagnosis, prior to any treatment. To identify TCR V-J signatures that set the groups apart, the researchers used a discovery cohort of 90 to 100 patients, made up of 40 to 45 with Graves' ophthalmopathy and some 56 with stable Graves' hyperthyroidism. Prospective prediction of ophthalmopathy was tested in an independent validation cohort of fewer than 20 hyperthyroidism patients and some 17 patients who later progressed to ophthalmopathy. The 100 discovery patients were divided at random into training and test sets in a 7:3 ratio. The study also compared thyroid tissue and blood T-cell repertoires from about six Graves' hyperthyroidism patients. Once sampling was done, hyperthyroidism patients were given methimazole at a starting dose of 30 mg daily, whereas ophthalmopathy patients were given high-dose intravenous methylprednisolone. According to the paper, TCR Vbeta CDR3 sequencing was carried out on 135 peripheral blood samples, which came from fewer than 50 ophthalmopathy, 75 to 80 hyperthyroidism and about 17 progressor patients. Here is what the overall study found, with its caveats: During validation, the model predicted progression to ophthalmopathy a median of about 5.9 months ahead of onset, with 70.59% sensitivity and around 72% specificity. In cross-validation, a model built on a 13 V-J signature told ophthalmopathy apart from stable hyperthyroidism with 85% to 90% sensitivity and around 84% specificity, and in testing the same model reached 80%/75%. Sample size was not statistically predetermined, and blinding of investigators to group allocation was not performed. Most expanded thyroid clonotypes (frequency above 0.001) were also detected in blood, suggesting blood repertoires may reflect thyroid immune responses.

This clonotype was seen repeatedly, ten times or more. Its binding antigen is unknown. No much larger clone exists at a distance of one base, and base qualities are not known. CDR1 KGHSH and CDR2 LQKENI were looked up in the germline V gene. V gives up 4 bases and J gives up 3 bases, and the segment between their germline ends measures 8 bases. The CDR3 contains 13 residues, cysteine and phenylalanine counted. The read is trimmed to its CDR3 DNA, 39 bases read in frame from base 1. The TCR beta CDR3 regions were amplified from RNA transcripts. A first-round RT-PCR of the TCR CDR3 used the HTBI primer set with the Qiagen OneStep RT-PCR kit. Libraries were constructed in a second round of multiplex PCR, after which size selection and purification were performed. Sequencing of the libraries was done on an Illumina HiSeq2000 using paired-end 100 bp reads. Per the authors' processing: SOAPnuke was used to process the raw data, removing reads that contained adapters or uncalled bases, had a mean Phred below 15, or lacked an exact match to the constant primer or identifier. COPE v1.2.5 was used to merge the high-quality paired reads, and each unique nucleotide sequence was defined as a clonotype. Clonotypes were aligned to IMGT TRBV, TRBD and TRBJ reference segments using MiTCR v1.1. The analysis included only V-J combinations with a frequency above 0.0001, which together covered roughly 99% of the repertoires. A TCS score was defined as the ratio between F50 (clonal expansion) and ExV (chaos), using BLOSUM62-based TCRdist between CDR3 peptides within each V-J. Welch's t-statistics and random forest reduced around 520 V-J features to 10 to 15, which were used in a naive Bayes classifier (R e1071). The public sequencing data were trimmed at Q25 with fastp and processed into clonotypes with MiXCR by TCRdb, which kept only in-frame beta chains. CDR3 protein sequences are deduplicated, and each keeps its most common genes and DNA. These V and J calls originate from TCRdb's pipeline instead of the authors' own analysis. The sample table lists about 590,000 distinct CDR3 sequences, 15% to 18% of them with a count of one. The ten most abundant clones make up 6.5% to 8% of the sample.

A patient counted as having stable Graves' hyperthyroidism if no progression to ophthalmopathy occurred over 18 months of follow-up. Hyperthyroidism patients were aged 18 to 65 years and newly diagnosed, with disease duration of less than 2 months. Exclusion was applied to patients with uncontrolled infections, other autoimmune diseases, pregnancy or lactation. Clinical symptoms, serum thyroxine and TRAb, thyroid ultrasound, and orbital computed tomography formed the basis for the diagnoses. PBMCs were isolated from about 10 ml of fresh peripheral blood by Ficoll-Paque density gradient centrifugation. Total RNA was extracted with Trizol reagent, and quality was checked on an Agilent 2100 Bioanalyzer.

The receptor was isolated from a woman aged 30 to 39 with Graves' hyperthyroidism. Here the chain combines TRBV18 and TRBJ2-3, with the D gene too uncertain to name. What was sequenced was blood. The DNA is TGTGCCAGCTCACTAGCAAAGACAGATACGCAGTATTTT. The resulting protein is CASSLAKTDTQYF.